This is a list of T cell receptor beta chains from one sample in a study of blood T cell repertoires in COVID-19. Here immunoSEQ multiplex PCR was the method, and the copy in TCRdb shows in-frame clones only, minus some. Of approximately 240,000 clones in the sample, 80% to 95% were seen once. Sequencing used peripheral blood. The receptor source for this set is a man aged 30 to 45 with COVID-19, enrolled during active disease. CDR3s include the opening cysteine and the closing phenylalanine or tryptophan. The D gene is left open where the match is weak. Size values are once, few and many counts, or a class for expanded clones, and some rows have none.

v_call	d_call	clone_size	j_call	cdr3_length	cdr3_aa	cdr3_nt
TRBV6-5	-	-	TRBJ1-1	12	CASNDWDTEAFF	TGTGCCAGCAACGACTGGGACACTGAAGCTTTCTTT
TRBV6-5	TRBD1	-	TRBJ1-2	15	CASSYSQGHDYGYTF	TGTGCCAGCAGTTACTCACAGGGGCACGACTATGGCTACACCTTC
TRBV5-1	TRBD1	-	TRBJ1-2	13	CASSLTGVGGYTF	TGCGCCAGCAGCTTGACAGGGGTTGGTGGCTACACCTTC
TRBV12-3/TRBV12-4	-	-	TRBJ2-3	12	CASGGTGDTQYF	TGTGCCAGCGGGGGGACCGGGGATACGCAGTATTTT
TRBV18	-	-	TRBJ1-5	15	CASSLTDTSNQPQHF	TGTGCCAGCTCCTTAACGGACACTAGCAATCAGCCCCAGCATTTT
TRBV3-1/TRBV3-2	-	-	TRBJ1-2	14	CASSPMSTVGGYTF	TGTGCCAGCAGCCCGATGTCGACAGTAGGTGGCTACACCTTC
TRBV5-1	TRBD1	-	TRBJ2-1	16	CASSKDGTGRYNEQFF	TGCGCCAGCAGCAAAGACGGGACAGGCCGGTACAATGAGCAGTTCTTC
TRBV3-1/TRBV3-2	TRBD1	-	TRBJ2-1	16	CASSQGPGQGSDEQFF	TGTGCCAGCAGCCAAGGACCGGGACAGGGGTCCGATGAGCAGTTCTTC
TRBV2	TRBD2	-	TRBJ2-7	14	CASSQSSGPYEQYF	TGTGCCAGCAGTCAATCTAGCGGACCCTACGAGCAGTACTTC
TRBV6-5	-	-	TRBJ2-3	16	CASSSLPQRGTDTQYF	TGTGCCAGCAGTTCCCTGCCCCAGCGGGGCACAGATACGCAGTATTTT
TRBV4-2	TRBD1	-	TRBJ2-1	13	CASSPRQGDEQFF	TGTGCCAGCAGCCCCCGACAGGGAGATGAGCAGTTCTTC
TRBV28	-	-	TRBJ1-1	13	CASSPSTQAGAFF	TGTGCCAGCAGCCCCTCGACCCAGGCGGGAGCTTTCTTT
TRBV30	TRBD1	-	TRBJ1-3	14	CAWSDRGSGNTIYF	TGTGCCTGGAGTGACAGGGGATCTGGAAACACCATATATTTT
TRBV19	TRBD2	-	TRBJ2-5	18	CASSKVASGGAVEETQYF	TGTGCCAGTAGTAAGGTTGCTAGCGGGGGGGCCGTCGAAGAGACCCAGTACTTC
TRBV2	TRBD1	-	TRBJ1-2	14	CASSEEGADYGYTF	TGTGCCAGCAGTGAAGAGGGGGCCGACTATGGCTACACCTTC
TRBV7-3	TRBD2	-	TRBJ2-1	15	CASSSIAGGRNEQFF	TGTGCCAGCAGCTCTATAGCGGGGGGGCGCAATGAGCAGTTCTTC
TRBV2	TRBD1	-	TRBJ2-1	14	CASRPDRGPNEQFF	TGTGCCAGCAGGCCGGACAGGGGGCCCAATGAGCAGTTCTTC
TRBV6-5	-	-	TRBJ2-7	14	CASSYRARSYEQYF	TGTGCCAGCAGTTACCGTGCACGGAGCTACGAGCAGTACTTC
TRBV7-2	TRBD1	-	TRBJ2-5	14	CASSPQTGQETQYF	TGTGCCAGCAGCCCACAGACAGGGCAAGAGACCCAGTACTTC
TRBV11-2	TRBD1	-	TRBJ1-1	13	CASSLVWDSEAFF	TGTGCCAGCAGCTTAGTATGGGACAGTGAAGCTTTCTTT
TRBV6-5	-	-	TRBJ1-2	14	CASNRENTNYGYTF	TGTGCCAGCAACAGGGAGAACACTAACTATGGCTACACCTTC
TRBV11-2	-	few	TRBJ2-5	16	CASRGGQGSAQETQYF	TGTGCCAGCAGAGGTGGGCAGGGGTCGGCCCAAGAGACCCAGTACTTC
TRBV11-2	TRBD2	once	TRBJ2-3	19	CASSPRTSGGPKTTDTQYF	TGTGCCAGCAGCCCCCGGACTAGCGGGGGGCCCAAGACCACAGATACGCAGTATTTT
TRBV3-1/TRBV3-2	-	-	TRBJ1-2	16	CASSQSPSTGLGGYTF	TGTGCCAGCAGCCAAAGCCCCTCCACAGGGTTAGGCGGCTACACCTTC
TRBV27	TRBD1	-	TRBJ1-6	14	CASSYRGTDSPLHF	TGTGCCAGCAGTTACAGGGGTACGGACTCACCCCTCCACTTT
TRBV19	-	-	TRBJ2-7	18	CASSIALWGVDMGYEQYF	TGTGCCAGTAGTATAGCCCTCTGGGGGGTCGATATGGGATACGAGCAGTACTTC
TRBV19	TRBD1	-	TRBJ1-4	15	CASSAMGQGDEKLFF	TGTGCCAGTAGTGCAATGGGACAGGGAGATGAAAAACTGTTTTTT
TRBV2	-	-	TRBJ1-1	13	CASRAGGGAEAFF	TGTGCCAGCAGGGCTGGGGGGGGAGCTGAAGCTTTCTTT
TRBV7-3	TRBD1	-	TRBJ1-4	15	CASSLEGTANEKLFF	TGTGCCAGCAGCTTAGAAGGGACAGCTAATGAAAAACTGTTTTTT
TRBV11-3	TRBD1	-	TRBJ1-2	18	CASSYALGTGGENYGYTF	TGTGCCAGCAGCTACGCTCTCGGGACAGGGGGGGAGAACTATGGCTACACCTTC
TRBV7-9	TRBD1	-	TRBJ1-6	19	CASSVGTGGAISYNSPLHF	TGTGCCAGCAGCGTAGGAACAGGGGGCGCGATCTCTTATAATTCACCCCTCCACTTT
TRBV10-2	-	-	TRBJ1-5	13	CASSESGLSSRHF	TGCGCCAGCAGTGAGTCGGGTTTAAGTAGCAGGCATTTT
TRBV2	-	-	TRBJ2-2	15	CASSVLQGNTGELFF	TGTGCCAGCAGTGTGCTACAGGGGAACACCGGGGAGCTGTTTTTT
TRBV7-3	TRBD2	-	TRBJ2-2	15	CASSSLAGNTGELFF	TGTGCCAGCAGCTCACTAGCGGGGAACACCGGGGAGCTGTTTTTT
TRBV6-5	TRBD1	-	TRBJ2-1	14	CASIPGGAYNEQFF	TGTGCCAGTATCCCAGGGGGCGCCTACAATGAGCAGTTCTTC
TRBV7-9	-	-	TRBJ1-2	14	CASSPRTANYGYTF	TGTGCCAGCAGCCCACGGACAGCCAACTATGGCTACACCTTC
TRBV18	TRBD1	-	TRBJ2-7	14	CASSPPGQNYEQYF	TGTGCCAGCTCACCCCCGGGACAGAACTACGAGCAGTACTTC
TRBV5-1	-	few	TRBJ1-6	16	CASSPVSTGLNSPLHF	TGCGCCAGCAGCCCCGTATCGACAGGTCTGAATTCACCCCTCCACTTT
TRBV3-1/TRBV3-2	-	-	TRBJ1-1	13	CASSQAGGGEAFF	TGTGCCAGCAGCCAGGCTGGCGGGGGTGAAGCTTTCTTT
TRBV19	-	-	TRBJ2-3	16	CASSQNLGGYTDTQYF	TGTGCCAGTAGCCAAAACTTGGGGGGATACACAGATACGCAGTATTTT
TRBV12-3/TRBV12-4	-	-	TRBJ2-2	12	CASCISTGELFF	TGTGCCAGCTGTATATCCACCGGGGAGCTGTTTTTT